These 17 T cell receptor beta chains were all obtained from the same sample, sequenced in a study of T cells in Graves' hyperthyroidism and ophthalmopathy. Using RNA transcripts as the source, TCR beta CDR3 regions were amplified. An initial round of RT-PCR targeting the TCR CDR3 relied on the HTBI primer set. TCRdb re-analysed the multiplex PCR reads in MiXCR, keeping a single row per CDR3 protein. The sample records roughly 290,000 distinct CDR3 sequences, about 15% being singletons. Sequencing was done on a sample of blood. These receptors all come from a woman aged 60-75 years with Graves' ophthalmopathy.

This clonotype was detected ten times or more. The chain recombines TRBV7-9 with TRBJ1-2, with D possibly matching TRBD1 (5 bases). The V and J ends lost 1 base and 0 bases respectively, with 12 bases between them. Germline-derived CDR1 and CDR2 are SEHNR and FQNEAQ (reference sequence). The CDR3 has 16 amino acids. DNA of the CDR3: TGTGCCAGCAGCTTAGGATGGGACCTAACTAACTATGGCTACACCTTC. Protein product: CASSLGWDLTNYGYTF.

This clonotype was recorded at least ten times. The gene calls are TRBV7-8 and TRBJ2-4, with a possible D match to TRBD1 (5 bases). The V end lost 4 bases, the J end lost 1 base, and 17 bases lay between the germline ends. The CDR3 sequence is 17 residues long. From germline, CDR1 is SGHVS and CDR2 FQNEAQ. The CDR3 here is CASSSGLGHGAKNIQYF. The CDR3 bases are TGTGCCAGCAGCTCTGGGTTGGGGCATGGGGCCAAAAACATTCAGTACTTC.

In its sample, this clonotype was seen many times. This chain uses TRBV6-1 with TRBJ1-1; the match to TRBD1 covers 7 bases. Germline V gives CDR1 MNHNS, CDR2 SASEGT. The CDR3 runs 13 residues. The junction had 13 bases not matched to a gene; V was cut back by 5 bases and J by 13 bases. The CDR3 DNA is TGTGCCAGCAGTTCCACCCCGACAGGGAACGGTTTCTTT. It translates to CASSSTPTGNGFF.

This clonotype was seen a handful of times. The rearrangement links TRBV9 to TRBJ1-1; 9 bases are a match to TRBD1. The CDR3 is made up of 14 amino acids. J lost 5 bases, V lost 4 bases, and 6 bases had no gene match. Germline values: CDR1 SGDLS, CDR2 YYNGEE. The CDR3 DNA reads as TGTGCCAGCAGCACAACAGGGGGCTGGACTGAAGCTTTCTTT. This codes for CASSTTGGWTEAFF.

J is TRBJ1-3 and V is TRBV5-8; D remains ambiguous. Deletions cut 4 bases from V and 0 bases from J, with 8 bases between. This CDR3 has 14 amino acids. The germline CDR1 and CDR2 sequences are SGHTS and YDEGEE. CDR3 nucleotides: TGTGCCAGCAGCGACCAGAGCTCTGGAAACACCATATATTTT. Translating gives CASSDQSSGNTIYF.

This clonotype was seen at least ten times. The gene calls are TRBV6-5 and TRBJ2-7; no clear D. V dropped 4 bases and J dropped 3 bases, with 7 bases sitting between them. CDR1 and CDR2 (germline): MNHEY, SVGAGI. CDR3 length equals 12 residues. CDR3: CASSSTNYEQYF. The CDR3 coding sequence is TGTGCCAGCAGTTCAACCAACTACGAGCAGTACTTC.

The rearrangement uses TRBV6-1 and TRBJ2-5; 9 positions agree with TRBD2. Looked up from germline, CDR1 is MNHNS and CDR2 is SASEGT. This CDR3 has 16 amino acids. V was clipped by 6 bases and J by 4 bases; unmatched bases: 12. The CDR3 is CASSRGRGGAGETQYF. Here the CDR3 DNA reads TGTGCCAGCAGCCGCGGTCGCGGGGGGGCCGGAGAGACCCAGTACTTC.

This clonotype was detected many times. This chain uses TRBV20-1 with TRBJ1-1; D remains ambiguous. Germline CDR1 and CDR2: DFQATT and SNEGSKA (reference sequence). The CDR3 contains 11 residues. V was shortened by 1 base and J by 3 bases, with 3 bases between the two germline ends. CDR3 bases: TGCAGTGCTAGAGGGGACACTGAAGCTTTCTTT. Translating it yields CSARGDTEAFF.

This clonotype was seen ten or more times. This chain joins TRBV7-9 and TRBJ2-3; 9 bases map to TRBD2. The germline gives CDR1 SEHNR, CDR2 FQNEAQ (reference sequence). The V and J ends lost 5 bases and 4 bases, in that order; junction bases with no gene match: 7. There are 15 residues in the CDR3. DNA of the CDR3: TGTGCCAGCAGCGCGTTAGCGGGGGTAGCAGATACGCAGTATTTT. Translation: CASSALAGVADTQYF.

This clonotype was picked up many times. The CDR3 DNA reads as TGTGCCAGCAGTGTTGGCGATGCCGTTACCTACGAGCAGTACTTC. Protein product: CASSVGDAVTYEQYF. V is TRBV2 and J is TRBJ2-7; no definite D call. This CDR3 region has 15 residues. The germline V and J ends were trimmed by 4 bases and 2 bases, with 15 bases remaining between them. Germline V gene data show CDR1 as SNHLY and CDR2 as FYNNEI.

Note on this clonotype: A read error may be the cause here, since a much bigger clone is one base away. The genes are TRBV2 and TRBJ2-6, with D hard to call. The CDR3 has 12 amino acids. The V end was cut by 11 bases, the J end by 0 bases, with 5 bases between. The V gene's germline CDR1 is SNHLY and CDR2 FYNNEI. CDR3: CAGHSGANVLTF. CDR3 DNA sequence: TGTGCCGGCCACTCTGGGGCCAACGTCCTGACTTTC.

This clonotype was observed at least ten times. The chain couples TRBV30 to TRBJ2-3; D uncertain. This CDR3 spans 13 amino acids. Trimming took 4 bases from V and 8 from J, leaving 16 bases between them. Germline V CDR1 and CDR2: GTSNPN, SVGIG (reference sequence). The CDR3 DNA follows: TGTGCCTGGACCCTGAGTGTGCGCGGTACGCAGTATTTT. Protein: CAWTLSVRGTQYF. The variable domain in full, with the rest retrieved from reference TRBV30 and TRBJ2-3, is SQTIHQWPATLVQPVGSPLSLECTVEGTSNPNLYWYRQAAGRGLQLLFYSVGIGQISSEVPQNLSASRPQDRQFILSSKKLLLSDSGFYLCAWTLSVRGTQYFGPGTRLTVL.

At least ten counts were recorded for this clonotype. The J gene is TRBJ2-7, the V gene TRBV28; 7 bases are a match to TRBD2. Per the germline V gene, CDR1 is MDHEN and CDR2 is SYDVKM. The CDR3 loop spans 14 amino acids. The V gene end was trimmed by 7 bases and the J gene end by 5 bases; junction bases not matched to a gene: 11. CDR3 DNA: TGTGCCAGCACCCGTGGCGGGAGCTTTCACGAGCAGTACTTC. Translated: CASTRGGSFHEQYF.

V and J are TRBV4-1 and TRBJ2-1; 13 bases are a match to TRBD2. In germline, CDR1 is MGHRA, CDR2 YSYEKL. The J segment lost 8 bases and the V segment lost 2 bases, leaving 15 bases of the junction unmatched. This CDR3 comprises 19 residues. This chain's CDR3 is CASSQLRLAGGFVMDEQFF. For the CDR3, the DNA is TGCGCCAGCAGCCAACTTAGACTAGCGGGAGGCTTCGTGATGGATGAGCAGTTCTTC.

This clonotype was counted many times. The chain uses TRBV7-2 and TRBJ2-3; a weak D match, TRBD1 (6 bases). The CDR3 spans 17 residues. The germline V gene encodes CDR1 SGHTA and CDR2 FQGNSA. The V and J ends lost 0 bases and 0 bases respectively, with 13 bases between them. CDR3 region: CASSLAVGGPSTDTQYF. As DNA, the CDR3 is TGTGCCAGCAGCTTAGCGGTTGGGGGCCCTAGCACAGATACGCAGTATTTT. Supplemented by reference TRBV7-2 and TRBJ2-3, the full variable domain reads GAGVSQSPSNKVTEKGKDVELRCDPISGHTALYWYRQSLGQGLEFLIYFQGNSAPDKSGLPSDRFSAERTGGSVSTLTIQRTQQEDSAVYLCASSLAVGGPSTDTQYFGPGTRLTVL.

This clonotype was observed a few times. The chain couples TRBV4-1 to TRBJ2-3; D is possibly TRBD2 (5 bases). Looked up from germline, CDR1 is MGHRA and CDR2 is YSYEKL. The V gene lost 2 bases and the J gene lost 6 bases, with 9 bases spanning the gap. This CDR3 is 13 amino acids long. The CDR3 sequence is CASSQRLADTQYF. Written as DNA, the CDR3 is TGCGCCAGCAGCCAAAGGTTAGCGGATACGCAGTATTTT.

This clonotype has ten or more counts. V and J are TRBV10-2 and TRBJ1-1; D possibly corresponds to TRBD1 (6 bases). The V and J ends lost 6 bases and 4 bases respectively, with 12 bases between them. The CDR3 is 13 amino acids. CDR1 is WSHSY and CDR2 is SAAADI in the germline V gene. In DNA form, the CDR3 reads TGCGCCAGCAGGACTGGGGGCCGCACTGAAGCTTTCTTT. Residues: CASRTGGRTEAFF.